This T cell receptor beta chain was recovered during a study of T cells in Graves' hyperthyroidism and ophthalmopathy. Looking at the study overall: Sampling of peripheral blood happened at initial diagnosis, prior to any treatment.

About this clonotype: Its antigen is undetermined.

Germline CDR1 reads MDHEN; CDR2 reads SYDVKM. Between the trimmed V and J ends, which lost 4 bases and 0 bases, there was a span of 11 bases. The CDR3 runs to 15 residues. The authors deemed Graves' hyperthyroidism stable absent ophthalmopathy progression within 18 months. There were TCR beta CDR3 regions amplified from RNA transcripts. An initial round of RT-PCR targeting the TCR CDR3 relied on the HTBI primer set. Each CDR3 protein is one row after TCRdb ran MiXCR on the multiplex PCR reads. The data show 350,000 or so distinct CDR3 sequences, about 20% seen once. Whole-study findings and limits: Ophthalmopathy and stable hyperthyroidism were told apart by a 13 V-J model. The model forecast ophthalmopathy, anticipating it by a median roughly 6.5 months before onset.

This receptor was identified in a woman in her fifties or sixties with Graves' hyperthyroidism. The J gene is TRBJ2-3, the V gene TRBV28; D is undetermined. Sequenced material: blood. The CDR3 here is CASSSQSYSTDTQYF. CDR3 DNA sequence: TGTGCCAGCAGTTCCCAATCCTATAGCACAGATACGCAGTATTTT.